The rows below give T cell receptor beta chains drawn from one sample of a study of T-cell memory formation after mild COVID-19. TCRdb passed the 5' RACE reads through MiXCR, listing each CDR3 protein once. The sample includes 300,000 to 400,000 distinct CDR3 sequences, about 13% of them seen just once. The sequenced sample consisted of PBMCs or a T cell subset sorted from them (not recorded which). The receptor source for this set is a man aged 18 to 29 who had mild COVID-19 (a few samples of this study predate the infection). Cell type and time point are not known. Each CDR3 is given with its conserved first and last residue. The D gene is left open where the match is weak. Clone size is stated in some rows and not others, as once, few, many or a class when expanded.

V: TRBV18; D: .; size: few; J: TRBJ1-1; DNA: TGTGCCAGCTCACCCCCCTCAACTGACACTGAAGCTTTCTTT; CDR3: CASSPPSTDTEAFF
V: TRBV20-1; D: .; size: .; J: TRBJ2-1; DNA: TGCAGTGCTAGAGTTTTCAGTTTCTCTCCTAACTCGCAGTTCTTC; CDR3: CSARVFSFSPNSQFF
V: TRBV20-1; D: .; size: few; J: TRBJ1-1; DNA: TGCAGTGGGCCCCGGCAAGTGAACACTGAAGCTTTCTTT; CDR3: CSGPRQVNTEAFF
V: TRBV10-3; D: .; size: .; J: TRBJ2-3; DNA: TGTGCCATCAGTGAGCCCCCTCAAGATCCGCAGTATTTT; CDR3: CAISEPPQDPQYF
V: TRBV5-5; D: .; size: .; J: TRBJ1-2; DNA: TGTGCCAGCAGTCATTTGCAGGGGATCTATGGCTACACCTTC; CDR3: CASSHLQGIYGYTF
V: TRBV5-1; D: .; size: .; J: TRBJ1-1; DNA: TGCGCCAGCAGTCGTAACGCGGAGACTGAAGCTTTCTTT; CDR3: CASSRNAETEAFF
V: TRBV7-6; D: TRBD2; size: few; J: TRBJ2-3; DNA: TGTGCCAGCAGCTTAGCTGCGGCTAGCGGGCGGACAGATACGCAGTATTTT; CDR3: CASSLAAASGRTDTQYF
V: TRBV20-1; D: .; size: few; J: TRBJ1-3; DNA: TGCGCGGGGCGGGAAGGGCCTGGAAACACCATATATTTT; CDR3: CAGREGPGNTIYF
V: TRBV5-1; D: .; size: few; J: TRBJ1-2; DNA: TGCGCCAGCAGCCCAGGGGCTACCCCCCCGTATGGCTACACCTTC; CDR3: CASSPGATPPYGYTF
V: TRBV27; D: TRBD1; size: .; J: TRBJ1-2; DNA: TGTGCCAGCAGTTTAAGGGACAGTGGGAATGGCTACACCTTC; CDR3: CASSLRDSGNGYTF
V: TRBV15; D: .; size: .; J: TRBJ1-4; DNA: TGTGCCACCAGCAGAGGAGGGTCAACTAATGAAAAACTGTTTTTT; CDR3: CATSRGGSTNEKLFF
V: TRBV18; D: .; size: .; J: TRBJ2-2; DNA: TGTGCCAGCTCACCCCAGGCAGGGGACACCGGGGAGCTGTTTTTT; CDR3: CASSPQAGDTGELFF
V: TRBV7-9; D: .; size: many; J: TRBJ2-1; DNA: TGTGCCAGCAGCTCAGCAGGGGGGAGCTCCTACAATGAGCAGTTCTTC; CDR3: CASSSAGGSSYNEQFF
V: TRBV12-5; D: TRBD1; size: .; J: TRBJ2-1; DNA: TGTGCTAGTGGCCTGGACAGGGTAGCCTACAATGAGCAGTTCTTC; CDR3: CASGLDRVAYNEQFF
V: TRBV7-3; D: .; size: .; J: TRBJ1-1; DNA: TGTGCCAGCAGGCACCCGGGACTTGAAGCTTTCTTT; CDR3: CASRHPGLEAFF
V: TRBV12-3/TRBV12-4; D: .; size: few; J: TRBJ1-1; DNA: TGTGCCAGCAGTGGAGGGGTGACATACACTGAAGCTTTCTTT; CDR3: CASSGGVTYTEAFF
V: TRBV7-8; D: .; size: .; J: TRBJ2-3; DNA: TGTGCCAGCGGTGGGTCCCAACTAGAGTATGGGGATACGCAGTATTTT; CDR3: CASGGSQLEYGDTQYF
V: TRBV20-1; D: TRBD1; size: few; J: TRBJ2-5; DNA: TGCAGTGCTAGCAGACAGGGGGCGACCCAGTACTTC; CDR3: CSASRQGATQYF
V: TRBV12-3/TRBV12-4; D: .; size: .; J: TRBJ2-5; DNA: TGTGCCAGCAGTTTAATCCCAGGGGATTTGGAGACCCAGTACTTC; CDR3: CASSLIPGDLETQYF
V: TRBV15; D: .; size: .; J: TRBJ2-2; DNA: TGTGCCACCAGCAGAGTGAGGAACACCGGGGAGCTGTTTTTT; CDR3: CATSRVRNTGELFF
V: TRBV5-1; D: .; size: many; J: TRBJ1-1; DNA: TGCGCCAGCAGCGAGATGAACACTGAAGCTTTCTTT; CDR3: CASSEMNTEAFF
V: TRBV19; D: TRBD1; size: few; J: TRBJ2-2; DNA: TGTGCCGGTAGGACAGGGGTAGCCGGGGAGCTGTTTTTT; CDR3: CAGRTGVAGELFF
V: TRBV11-2; D: .; size: few; J: TRBJ2-5; DNA: TGTGCCAGCAGCTTTGCTAGCGTTTTCCAAGAGACCCAGTACTTC; CDR3: CASSFASVFQETQYF
V: TRBV6-5; D: TRBD1; size: few; J: TRBJ1-1; DNA: TGTGCCAGCAGTTACATCCGGGACAGGGACACTGAAGCTTTCTTT; CDR3: CASSYIRDRDTEAFF
V: TRBV10-3; D: .; size: few; J: TRBJ2-2; DNA: TGTGCCATCACTGAGGATCCGAACACCGGGGAGCTGTTTTTT; CDR3: CAITEDPNTGELFF
V: TRBV18; D: .; size: .; J: TRBJ1-1; DNA: TGTGCCAGCTTGTCTTTGGGGGGACGAACTGAAGCTTTCTTT; CDR3: CASLSLGGRTEAFF
V: TRBV4-1; D: .; size: few; J: TRBJ1-5; DNA: TGCGCCAGCAGCCAAGAGGACAGCGGGGCTCCGCCCCAGCATTTT; CDR3: CASSQEDSGAPPQHF
V: TRBV6-5; D: .; size: few; J: TRBJ1-1; DNA: TGTGCCAGCAGCCTACCGGGAACTCTAGCTTTCTTT; CDR3: CASSLPGTLAFF
V: TRBV6-5; D: TRBD1; size: .; J: TRBJ2-7; DNA: TGTGCCAGCAGTTACAGGGGGCCCCCCTACGAGCAGTACTTC; CDR3: CASSYRGPPYEQYF
V: TRBV5-1; D: .; size: many; J: TRBJ1-2; DNA: TGCGCCAGCAGCTTGGGGAGGAACTATGGCTACACCTTC; CDR3: CASSLGRNYGYTF
V: TRBV29-1; D: .; size: .; J: TRBJ2-1; DNA: TGCAGCGAAGTACCAGTGGGAAATGAGCAGTTCTTC; CDR3: CSEVPVGNEQFF
V: TRBV10-3; D: .; size: .; J: TRBJ2-7; DNA: TGTGCCATCAGTCCTAGGAGCGACGAGCAGTACTTC; CDR3: CAISPRSDEQYF
V: TRBV6-5; D: .; size: few; J: TRBJ1-3; DNA: TGTGCCAGCAGTTACTCGCCGGGAAACACCATATATTTT; CDR3: CASSYSPGNTIYF
V: TRBV7-9; D: .; size: few; J: TRBJ1-2; DNA: TGTGCCAGCAGTCGAGGGAACTATGGCTACACCTTC; CDR3: CASSRGNYGYTF
V: TRBV6-2/TRBV6-3; D: TRBD1; size: .; J: TRBJ1-5; DNA: TGTGCCAGCAGTCAAACAGACAGGGCGGGTCAGCCCCAGCATTTT; CDR3: CASSQTDRAGQPQHF
V: TRBV7-9; D: TRBD2; size: .; J: TRBJ2-1; DNA: TGTGCCAGCAGCTTAGATTTAGCGGGAGGGGTGTTCTTC; CDR3: CASSLDLAGGVFF
V: TRBV4-1; D: .; size: few; J: TRBJ2-1; DNA: TGCGCCAGCAGCCAAGATCCGGGTGGTTATGAGCAGTTCTTC; CDR3: CASSQDPGGYEQFF
V: TRBV20-1; D: TRBD1; size: many; J: TRBJ2-1; DNA: TGCAGTGTGGACAGGGGGCATGAGCAGTTCTTC; CDR3: CSVDRGHEQFF
V: TRBV5-1; D: .; size: .; J: TRBJ1-2; DNA: TGCGCCAGAGAATCGGGACATCACAACTATGGCTACACCTTC; CDR3: CARESGHHNYGYTF
V: TRBV5-6; D: .; size: .; J: TRBJ2-7; DNA: TGTGCCAGCAGCTTAACAGGTGCTAGCTCCTACGAGCAGTACTTC; CDR3: CASSLTGASSYEQYF
V: TRBV5-1; D: TRBD1; size: .; J: TRBJ2-3; DNA: TGCGCCAGCAGCCATGGACAGGACCAAGATACGCAGTATTTT; CDR3: CASSHGQDQDTQYF
V: TRBV24-1; D: TRBD2; size: .; J: TRBJ2-2; DNA: TGTGCCACCAGTGATAGACGGCAAGCGGGGAGCACCGGGGAGCTGTTTTTT; CDR3: CATSDRRQAGSTGELFF
V: TRBV4-3; D: .; size: few; J: TRBJ1-1; DNA: TGCGCCAGCAGCCAAGATTGGGGGGGTGAAGCTTTCTTT; CDR3: CASSQDWGGEAFF
V: TRBV2; D: .; size: many; J: TRBJ2-1; DNA: TGTGCCAGCCTAGCGCTAAACTCCTACAATGAGCAGTTCTTC; CDR3: CASLALNSYNEQFF
V: TRBV5-1; D: TRBD2; size: few; J: TRBJ2-5; DNA: TGCGCCAGCAGCTTTGACGGGGGGGGAGAGACCCAGTACTTC; CDR3: CASSFDGGGETQYF
V: TRBV12-3/TRBV12-4; D: TRBD2; size: .; J: TRBJ2-3; DNA: TGTGCCAGCAGCCTAACTAGCGGGGGGGTAGCAGATACGCAGTATTTT; CDR3: CASSLTSGGVADTQYF
V: TRBV30; D: .; size: .; J: TRBJ1-5; DNA: TGTGCCTGGAGTGTCCAGCGAAATCAGCCCCAGCATTTT; CDR3: CAWSVQRNQPQHF
V: TRBV7-3; D: TRBD2; size: .; J: TRBJ2-2; DNA: TGTGCCAGCAGCTTATACGGGGGGAGAAGGACCGGGGAGCTGTTTTTT; CDR3: CASSLYGGRRTGELFF
V: TRBV13; D: .; size: .; J: TRBJ1-2; DNA: TGTGCCAGCAGCGACGTCAACTATGGCTACACCTTC; CDR3: CASSDVNYGYTF
V: TRBV10-3; D: TRBD1; size: .; J: TRBJ2-5; DNA: TGTGCCATCAGTGAGTTAAGGACAGGGTGGGAGACCCAGTACTTC; CDR3: CAISELRTGWETQYF
V: TRBV7-3; D: TRBD1; size: many; J: TRBJ2-5; DNA: TGTGCCAGCAGCCTCACCGGGACAGGTGGGGAGACCCAGTACTTC; CDR3: CASSLTGTGGETQYF
V: TRBV5-1; D: TRBD1; size: .; J: TRBJ2-3; DNA: TGCGCCAGCAGCTTGGCCGGGAAAGGGGGCGTAGATACGCAGTATTTT; CDR3: CASSLAGKGGVDTQYF
V: TRBV12-3/TRBV12-4; D: .; size: medium-sized; J: TRBJ1-2; DNA: TGTGCCAGCAGTTTAATCTCCCTAGCTAACTATGGCTACACCTTC; CDR3: CASSLISLANYGYTF